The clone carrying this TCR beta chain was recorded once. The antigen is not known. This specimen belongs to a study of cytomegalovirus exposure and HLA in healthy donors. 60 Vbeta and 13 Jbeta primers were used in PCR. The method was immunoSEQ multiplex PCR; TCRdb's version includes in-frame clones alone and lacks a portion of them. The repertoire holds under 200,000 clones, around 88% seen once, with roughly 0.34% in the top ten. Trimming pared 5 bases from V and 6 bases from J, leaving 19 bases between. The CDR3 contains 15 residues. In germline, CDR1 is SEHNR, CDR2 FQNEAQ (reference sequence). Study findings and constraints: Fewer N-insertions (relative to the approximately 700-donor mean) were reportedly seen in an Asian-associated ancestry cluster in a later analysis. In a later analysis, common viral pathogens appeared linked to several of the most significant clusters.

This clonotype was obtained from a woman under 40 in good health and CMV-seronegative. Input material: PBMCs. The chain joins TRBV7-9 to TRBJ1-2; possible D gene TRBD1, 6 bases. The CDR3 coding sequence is TGTGCCAGCAGCCCTAGACAGGCGCGATTAGATGGCTACACCTTC. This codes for CASSPRQARLDGYTF. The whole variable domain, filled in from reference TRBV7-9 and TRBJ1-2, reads DTGVSQNPRHKITKRGQNVTFRCDPISEHNRLYWYRQTLGQGPEFLTYFQNEAQLEKSRLLSDRFSAERPKGSFSTLEIQRTEQGDSAMYLCASSPRQARLDGYTFGSGTRLTVV.